The rows below give T cell receptor beta chains drawn from one sample of a study of OX40 agonist ivuxolimab in advanced cancers. The protocol was immunoSEQ multiplex PCR, while the TCRdb copy is restricted to in-frame clones and leaves out a portion. The profile shows under 95,000 clones, more than 85% of them singletons. The material was CD4+ or CD8+ T cells sorted from blood, obtained in a trial of the OX40 agonist ivuxolimab. These receptor sequences come from an adult with an advanced solid tumor such as melanoma, head and neck, liver or kidney cancer. Each CDR3 is given with its conserved first and last residue. D genes are given only for firm matches. Expanded clones are given a class, and other clones once, few, many or no size at all.

>.|TRBJ2-5|TRBV27|.
TGTGCCACCTCGAACGGGGAGACCCAGTACTTC
CATSNGETQYF
>.|TRBJ1-1|TRBV9|.
TGTGCCAGCAGCGAGGGGGGGAACACTGAAGCTTTCTTT
CASSEGGNTEAFF
>.|TRBJ2-3|TRBV7-6|.
TGTGCCAGCAGCCCCAGCGCGGGGACTAGCACAGATACGCAGTATTTT
CASSPSAGTSTDTQYF
>TRBD2|TRBJ2-1|TRBV7-6|.
TGTGCCAGCACCCTTAGCGGGGGGGCTGGTGAGCAGTTCTTC
CASTLSGGAGEQFF
>.|TRBJ2-1|TRBV27|.
TGTGCCAGCAGTTTAGGGGCTAGGGGGAACAATGAGCAGTTCTTC
CASSLGARGNNEQFF
>.|TRBJ2-7|TRBV29-1|.
TGCAGCGCTGAATCCGGTGTGGGCACTGAATTCTTC
CSAESGVGTEFF
>.|TRBJ2-5|TRBV4-3|.
TGCGCCAGCAGCCAAGAATGGCGAGAGACCCAGTACTTC
CASSQEWRETQYF
>.|TRBJ1-2|TRBV5-4|.
TGTGCCAGCAGCCCCCCGGGCCTTAACTATGGCTACACCTTC
CASSPPGLNYGYTF
>.|TRBJ1-2|TRBV6-5|.
TGTGCCAGCAGTTACGGGAATGACTACACCTTC
CASSYGNDYTF
>TRBD1|TRBJ2-1|TRBV19|.
TGTGCCAGTAAAGCGGACAGGTGGGAAGAGCAGTTCTTC
CASKADRWEEQFF
>TRBD2|TRBJ2-2|TRBV6-5|.
TGTGCCAGCAGTTACCTACGGGAGGGAACCGGGGAGCTGTTTTTT
CASSYLREGTGELFF
>.|TRBJ2-2|TRBV5-1|.
TGCGCCAGCAGCTTAGTGAGACAGACGAACACCGGGGAGCTGTTTTTT
CASSLVRQTNTGELFF
>.|TRBJ2-7|TRBV11-2|.
TGTGCCAGCAGCCTGAGCTCCTACGAGCAGTACTTC
CASSLSSYEQYF
>.|TRBJ2-1|TRBV5-1|once
TGCGCCAGCAGCTTGGAATCCAACAATGAGCAGTTCTTC
CASSLESNNEQFF
>TRBD2|TRBJ2-1|TRBV29-1|.
TGCAGCGTTACCGGGACTAGCGGGGGAAGCTCCTACAATGAGCAGTTCTTC
CSVTGTSGGSSYNEQFF
>TRBD1|TRBJ1-4|TRBV4-3|.
TGCGCCAGCAGCCATGGGACAGGGGTTAATGAAAAACTGTTTTTT
CASSHGTGVNEKLFF
>TRBD1|TRBJ1-1|TRBV6-5|.
TGTGCCAGCAGTTACGGTTCAGGGGGCACCACTGAAGCTTTCTTT
CASSYGSGGTTEAFF
>TRBD1|TRBJ2-1|TRBV15|.
TGTGCCACCTCCTCGACGACCAAGAGGACAGGGTTTTACAATGAGCAGTTCTTC
CATSSTTKRTGFYNEQFF
>.|TRBJ2-2|TRBV18|.
TGTGCCAGCTCACTAAGTCCCACCGGGGAGCTGTTTTTT
CASSLSPTGELFF
>.|TRBJ1-4|TRBV7-8|.
TGTGCCAGCAGCTTAGGGTCAGGGGTGGATTATGAAAAACTGTTTTTT
CASSLGSGVDYEKLFF
>.|TRBJ2-7|TRBV11-3|.
TGTGCCAGCAGCTTAGGCCGACTACCTCTAGACGAGCAGTACTTC
CASSLGRLPLDEQYF
>TRBD2|TRBJ2-1|TRBV27|.
TGTGCCAGCAGTTTATTAGCTAGCGGGTTCTCCTACAATGAGCAGTTCTTC
CASSLLASGFSYNEQFF
>TRBD1|TRBJ1-2|TRBV6-5|.
TGTGCCAGCGAATCTCTAGGGGGCCTGAACTATGGCTACACCTTC
CASESLGGLNYGYTF
>.|TRBJ2-7|TRBV5-5|once
TGTGCCAGCAGCCTCTTGACAGGTCCCTCCTACGAGCAGTACTTC
CASSLLTGPSYEQYF
>.|TRBJ2-2|TRBV6-5|.
TGTGCCAGCAGCGTACTAGTAACCGGGGAGCTGTTTTTT
CASSVLVTGELFF
>TRBD1|TRBJ1-4|TRBV9|.
TGTGCCAGCAGCGTGGGGACAGCTGAAAAACTGTTTTTT
CASSVGTAEKLFF
>.|TRBJ2-3|TRBV2|.
TGTGCCAGCACTCGATCGGGCAGCACAGATACGCAGTATTTT
CASTRSGSTDTQYF
>TRBD2|TRBJ2-2|TRBV27|once
TGTGCCAGCAGTAGGATCCGGACTAGCGGAACCACCGGGGAGCTGTTTTTT
CASSRIRTSGTTGELFF
>TRBD1|TRBJ2-1|TRBV6-1|once
TGTGCCAGCAGTGGGGGGACAGTCCTCAATGAGCAGTTCTTC
CASSGGTVLNEQFF
>TRBD2|TRBJ2-3|TRBV2|.
TGTGCCAGCAGTTTGAGCGGGGGTTCGGCAGATACGCAGTATTTT
CASSLSGGSADTQYF
>.|TRBJ2-7|TRBV13|.
TGTGCCAGCAGCTTAGGAGGGGGGCGTTTCTACGAGCAGTACTTC
CASSLGGGRFYEQYF
>.|TRBJ1-2|TRBV11-2|.
TGTGCCAGCAGCTACGGACAACATAACTATGGCTACACCTTC
CASSYGQHNYGYTF
>.|TRBJ1-5|TRBV28|few
TGTGCCAGCAGTTTACCGGGGACTAGTCAGCCCCAGCATTTT
CASSLPGTSQPQHF
>TRBD1|TRBJ2-7|TRBV27|.
TGTGCCAGCAGCCGCGACCCCCGGACAGGTGCATACGAGCAGTACTTC
CASSRDPRTGAYEQYF
>TRBD1|TRBJ1-3|TRBV4-1|.
TGCGCCAGCAGCCACGCCTCACAGGGGATCGGAAACACCATATATTTT
CASSHASQGIGNTIYF
>.|TRBJ2-1|TRBV27|.
TGTGCCAGCAGTTTTGGGGGGCCGTACAATGAGCAGTTCTTC
CASSFGGPYNEQFF
>.|TRBJ1-1|TRBV28|.
TGTGCCAGCAGTTCCCCCGGCCGGGGGATCGGCACTGAAGCTTTCTTT
CASSSPGRGIGTEAFF
>.|TRBJ2-7|TRBV6-1|.
TGTGCCAGCAAGTACAGACTTTTCTCTGCTTACGAGCAGTACTTC
CASKYRLFSAYEQYF
>TRBD2|TRBJ2-3|TRBV5-8|.
TGTGCCAGCAGCGCACTAGCGGGCCCCACAGATACGCAGTATTTT
CASSALAGPTDTQYF
>TRBD2|TRBJ2-7|TRBV4-1|.
TGCGCCAGCAGCCAAGTAATAAGCGGGAGCTCCTACGAGCAGTACTTC
CASSQVISGSSYEQYF
>.|TRBJ1-4|TRBV5-1|.
TGCGCCAGCAGCTTGGGGCTGACGCAGACGAGTGAAAAACTGTTTTTT
CASSLGLTQTSEKLFF
>TRBD1|TRBJ2-1|TRBV28|.
TGTGCCAGCAGTGCAGACAGGGGTTCCTACAATGAGCAGTTCTTC
CASSADRGSYNEQFF
>.|TRBJ1-5|TRBV9|.
TGTGCCAGCAGCGAGGGACCTTCCAACGATCAGCCCCAGCATTTT
CASSEGPSNDQPQHF
>TRBD2|TRBJ2-3|TRBV27|few
TGTGCCAGCAGTTTGTCTGGACTAGCCAAAACAGATACGCAGTATTTT
CASSLSGLAKTDTQYF
>TRBD2|TRBJ2-3|TRBV10-1|.
TGCGCCAGCAGTGAGTCCGCGGGGGCAGATACGCAGTATTTT
CASSESAGADTQYF
>TRBD1|TRBJ1-5|TRBV28|.
TGTGCCAGCCGGGACAGGGGACAGCCCCAGCATTTT
CASRDRGQPQHF